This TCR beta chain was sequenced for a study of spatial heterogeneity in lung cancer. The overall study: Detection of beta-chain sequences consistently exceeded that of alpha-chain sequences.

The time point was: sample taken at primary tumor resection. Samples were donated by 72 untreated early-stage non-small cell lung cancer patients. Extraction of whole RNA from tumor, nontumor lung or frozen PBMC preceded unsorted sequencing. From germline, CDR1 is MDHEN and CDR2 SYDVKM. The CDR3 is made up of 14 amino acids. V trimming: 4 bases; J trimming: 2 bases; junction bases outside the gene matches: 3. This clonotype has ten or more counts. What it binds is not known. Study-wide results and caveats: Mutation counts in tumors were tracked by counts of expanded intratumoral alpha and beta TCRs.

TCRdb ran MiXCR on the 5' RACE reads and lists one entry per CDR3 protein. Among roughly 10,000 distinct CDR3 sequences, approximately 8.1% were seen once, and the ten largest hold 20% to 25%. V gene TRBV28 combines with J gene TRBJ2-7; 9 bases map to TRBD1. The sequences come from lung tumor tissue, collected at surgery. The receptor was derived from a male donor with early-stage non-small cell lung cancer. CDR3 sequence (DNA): TGTGCCAGCAGTTCGGGACAGGGCCCCTACGAGCAGTACTTC. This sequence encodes CASSSGQGPYEQYF.